Below are 19 T cell receptor beta chains sequenced from a single sample in a study of shared clonotypes between healthy human individuals. Libraries were prepared by immunoSEQ multiplex PCR; TCRdb keeps only in-frame clonotypes and omits some of them. The table has hundreds of thousands of clones, around 93% seen once. CD45RO negativity and positive selection for CCR7 defined naive CD8 cells, a population that excluded terminally differentiated effector memory CD45RA+ cells. Sequencing was carried out using naive CD8+ T cells sorted from blood. Source of these receptors: a man aged 30 to 39 in good health.

This chain joins TRBV7-6 and TRBJ2-2; no clear D. The CDR3 is made up of 16 amino acids. V lost 3 bases and J lost 0, with 11 bases in between. The germline CDR1 and CDR2 sequences are SGHVS and FNYEAQ. The CDR3 spells CASSFLDSANTGELFF. The CDR3 DNA sequence: TGTGCCAGCAGCTTTTTGGATTCCGCGAACACCGGGGAGCTGTTTTTT.

The rearrangement links TRBV6-5 to TRBJ2-5; D is perhaps TRBD1 (5 bases). CDR1 and CDR2 (germline): MNHEY, SVGAGI. This CDR3 has 15 amino acids. V was pared by 4 bases and J by 0 bases, with 12 bases between. The CDR3 region is CASSSRLGHQETQYF. CDR3 coding DNA: TGTGCCAGCAGTTCCCGCCTGGGGCACCAAGAGACCCAGTACTTC.

The CDR3 protein is CASSPTDRSYYEQYF. DNA of the CDR3: TGTGCCAGCAGTCCAACAGACAGGAGCTACTACGAGCAGTACTTC. The chain is built from TRBV27 and TRBJ2-7; D may be TRBD1 (6 bases). Germline lookup yields CDR1 MNHEY and CDR2 SMNVEV (reference sequence). V was cut by 5 bases and J by 3 bases, with 17 bases left in between. This CDR3 region has 15 residues.

A single count supports this clone. The chain recombines TRBV27 with TRBJ2-3; D not resolved. The CDR3 is made up of 13 amino acids. V lost 3 bases to trimming and J lost 3 bases, with 7 bases between them. Germline lookup yields CDR1 MNHEY and CDR2 SMNVEV (reference sequence). The CDR3 is CASSFAVTDTQYF. CDR3 DNA: TGTGCCAGCAGTTTTGCAGTAACAGATACGCAGTATTTT.

The chain carries TRBV29-1 and TRBJ1-1, with 7 bases lining up with TRBD1. The CDR3 is made up of 14 amino acids. CDR1 and CDR2 (germline): SQVTM, ANQGSEA. V shed 3 bases, J shed 3 bases, and the junction held 7 bases outside the gene matches. The CDR3 region is CSVDHTGEDTEAFF. As DNA, the CDR3 is TGCAGCGTTGATCACACAGGGGAGGACACTGAAGCTTTCTTT.

The chain employs TRBV29-1 and TRBJ2-1, with 8 bases aligning to TRBD1. CDR1 is SQVTM, CDR2 ANQGSEA, per germline. V shed 6 bases and J 2 bases; nucleotides not matched to a gene: 9. The CDR3 loop spans 15 amino acids. The CDR3, as DNA: TGCAGCGTCGAGGACAGGGACACGGCCTACAATGAGCAGTTCTTC. Translating gives CSVEDRDTAYNEQFF.

This chain joins TRBV27 and TRBJ2-7, with 8 bases aligning to TRBD1. Germline V gene sequence: CDR1 MNHEY, CDR2 SMNVEV (reference sequence). The CDR3 length is 16 residues. After removal of 5 bases from V and 2 bases from J, the junction contained 11 bases not matched to a gene. The CDR3 nucleotides read TGTGCCAGCAGTCGGCTCACAGGGGGTGTAACCTACGAGCAGTACTTC. Residues: CASSRLTGGVTYEQYF.

Details on this clone: This sample includes further DNA sequences coding for the same CDR3. The chain has TRBV6-1 and TRBJ2-7, with unresolved D. The germline V and J ends were trimmed by 2 bases and 1 base, with 6 bases remaining between them. Germline V CDR1 and CDR2: MNHNS, SASEGT. The CDR3 consists of 13 residues. CDR3 sequence (DNA): TGTGCCAGCAGTGAACTGGGGTCCTACGAGCAGTACTTC. This gives the protein CASSELGSYEQYF.

For this clone: The same CDR3 arises from other DNA sequences in this sample as well. This sequence joins TRBV27 and TRBJ2-7; D not certain. The CDR3 runs 13 residues. Trimming cost V 5 bases and J 1 base, with 9 bases left between them. Germline V gene sequence: CDR1 MNHEY, CDR2 SMNVEV (reference sequence). This chain's CDR3 is CASSLGRSYEQYF. CDR3 in DNA: TGTGCCAGCAGTCTCGGAAGATCCTACGAGCAGTACTTC.

V and J are TRBV11-2 and TRBJ1-5; TRBD1 might be the D (6 bases). This CDR3 has 15 amino acids. Germline loops: CDR1 SGHAT, CDR2 FQNNGV. Trimming left V 5 bases short and J 0 bases short, with 11 bases between. This chain's CDR3 is CASSPTGNSNQPQHF. The CDR3, as DNA: TGTGCCAGCAGCCCCACAGGGAATAGCAATCAGCCCCAGCATTTT.

CDR3 sequence: CASSPGLADLQETQYF. The CDR3 nucleotides are TGCGCCAGCAGCCCGGGACTAGCGGACCTCCAAGAGACCCAGTACTTC. The genes are TRBV5-1 and TRBJ2-5, with 11 bases aligning to TRBD2. The germline V gene encodes CDR1 SGHRS and CDR2 YFSETQ. V lost 4 bases, J lost 1 base, and 6 bases stayed unmatched. The CDR3 has 16 residues.

This clone was seen more than once but under ten times. The chain couples TRBV9 to TRBJ2-3; 9 bases align to TRBD2. Germline V gene lookup returns CDR1 SGDLS and CDR2 YYNGEE. The CDR3 is 15 residues long. The V and J ends lost 3 bases and 5 bases, in that order; junction bases with no gene match: 7. CDR3 bases: TGTGCCAGCAGCGGCAGCGGGGGGCACGTAGATACGCAGTATTTT. This encodes CASSGSGGHVDTQYF.

This sequence joins TRBV9 and TRBJ1-2, with TRBD1 matching over 10 bases. The CDR3 extends over 17 amino acids. CDR1 and CDR2 from the germline V gene are SGDLS and YYNGEE. Trimming removed 4 bases from V and 2 bases from J; junction bases left unmatched: 11. The CDR3 reads CASSPPTGGASNYGYTF. The CDR3, as DNA: TGTGCCAGCAGCCCCCCGACAGGGGGCGCGTCCAACTATGGCTACACCTTC.

This chain joins TRBV6-1 and TRBJ2-1, with TRBD2 matching 13 bases. Germline loops: CDR1 MNHNS, CDR2 SASEGT. J gave up 4 bases and V 2 bases, and 2 bases lay outside the gene matches. The CDR3 covers 16 residues. DNA of the CDR3: TGTGCCAGCAGTGAATGGGGACTAGCGGGATACAATGAGCAGTTCTTC. Translating gives CASSEWGLAGYNEQFF.

As for this clone: An end of the junction does not agree with germline; a read error may underlie this. The V call is TRBV27, the J call TRBJ2-2; D may correspond to TRBD1 or TRBD2 (6 bases each). Germline V gene sequence: CDR1 MNHEY, CDR2 SMNVEV (reference sequence). This CDR3 contains 14 residues. The CDR3 DNA follows: TGTGCCAGCAGTATATCCGGGGGACATGGGGAGCTGTTTTTT. Encoded protein: CASSISGGHGELFF.

The chain carries TRBV27 and TRBJ2-7, with TRBD2 identical over 7 bases. After removal of 1 base from V and 2 bases from J, the junction contained 17 bases not matched to a gene. This CDR3 comprises 19 residues. Germline CDR1 is MNHEY and CDR2 is SMNVEV (reference sequence). CDR3 DNA sequence: TGTGCCAGCAGTTTATTTTGGGGTCAGGGAGTTAGCGGGCCCTACGAGCAGTACTTC. Its protein product is CASSLFWGQGVSGPYEQYF.

The chain uses TRBV7-8 and TRBJ2-1; D possibly uses TRBD1 or TRBD2 (5 bases each). Germline CDR1 is SGHVS and CDR2 is FQNEAQ. The CDR3 loop spans 14 amino acids. Trimming removed 5 bases from V and 3 bases from J, with 11 bases in between. CDR3 sequence (DNA): TGTGCCAGCAGCGAGGGACGCAGCTACAATGAGCAGTTCTTC. Protein product: CASSEGRSYNEQFF.

The chain recombines TRBV19 with TRBJ2-7; 8 nucleotides line up with TRBD2. This CDR3 region has 19 residues. V shed 4 bases and J 0 bases; nucleotides not matched to a gene: 17. Germline V gene lookup returns CDR1 LNHDA and CDR2 SQIVND (reference sequence). As DNA, the CDR3 is TGTGCCAGTAGTAAATTTCCACTAGCGGATGAAACCTTCTCCTACGAGCAGTACTTC. The encoded protein is CASSKFPLADETFSYEQYF.

The chain couples TRBV2 to TRBJ2-1, with D maybe TRBD2 (6 bases). Trimming stripped 3 bases from V and 7 bases from J, with 10 bases between. The CDR3 length is 13 residues. The V gene's germline CDR1 is SNHLY and CDR2 FYNNEI. CDR3 loop: CASSETGENEQFF. CDR3 in DNA: TGTGCCAGCAGTGAGACGGGAGAGAATGAGCAGTTCTTC.